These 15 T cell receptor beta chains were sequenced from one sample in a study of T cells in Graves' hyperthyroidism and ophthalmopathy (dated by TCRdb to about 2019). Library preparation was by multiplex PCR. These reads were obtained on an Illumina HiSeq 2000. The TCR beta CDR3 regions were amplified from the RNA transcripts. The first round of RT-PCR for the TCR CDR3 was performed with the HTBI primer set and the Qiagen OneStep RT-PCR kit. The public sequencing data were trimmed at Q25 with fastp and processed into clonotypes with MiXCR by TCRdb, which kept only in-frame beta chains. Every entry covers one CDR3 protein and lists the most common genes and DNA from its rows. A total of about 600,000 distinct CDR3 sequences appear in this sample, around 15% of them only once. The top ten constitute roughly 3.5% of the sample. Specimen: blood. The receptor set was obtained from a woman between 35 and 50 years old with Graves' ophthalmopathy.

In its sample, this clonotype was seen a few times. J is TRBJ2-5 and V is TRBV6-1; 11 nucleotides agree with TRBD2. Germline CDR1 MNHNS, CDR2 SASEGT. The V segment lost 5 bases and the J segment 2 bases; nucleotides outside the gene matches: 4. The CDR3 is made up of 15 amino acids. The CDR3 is CASSPTSGSQETQYF. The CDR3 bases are TGTGCCAGCAGTCCCACTAGCGGGAGTCAAGAGACCCAGTACTTC.

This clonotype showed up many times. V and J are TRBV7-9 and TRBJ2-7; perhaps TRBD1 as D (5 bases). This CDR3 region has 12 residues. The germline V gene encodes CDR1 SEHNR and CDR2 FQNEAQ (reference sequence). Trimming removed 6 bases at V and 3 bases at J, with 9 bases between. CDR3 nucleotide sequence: TGTGCCAGCAGGGACACCGACTACGAGCAGTACTTC. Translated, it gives CASRDTDYEQYF.

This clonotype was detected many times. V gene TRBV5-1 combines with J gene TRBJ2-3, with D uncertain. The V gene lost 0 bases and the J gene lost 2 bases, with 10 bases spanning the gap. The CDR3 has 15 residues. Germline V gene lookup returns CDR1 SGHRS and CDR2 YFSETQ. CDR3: CASSLDGGVTDTQYF. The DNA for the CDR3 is TGCGCCAGCAGCTTGGATGGCGGAGTCACAGATACGCAGTATTTT.

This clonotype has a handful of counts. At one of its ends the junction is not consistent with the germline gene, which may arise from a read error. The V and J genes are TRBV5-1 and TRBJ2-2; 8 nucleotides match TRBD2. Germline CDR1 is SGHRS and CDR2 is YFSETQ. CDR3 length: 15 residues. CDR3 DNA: TGCGCCAGCAGCTTGGAGGGACTAGTGACCGGGGAGCTGTCTTTT. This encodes CASSLEGLVTGELSF.

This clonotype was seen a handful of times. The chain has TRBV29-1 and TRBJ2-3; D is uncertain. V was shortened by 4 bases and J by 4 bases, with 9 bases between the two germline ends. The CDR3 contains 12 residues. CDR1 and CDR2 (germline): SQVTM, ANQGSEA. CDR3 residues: CSVVGNADTQYF. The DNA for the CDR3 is TGCAGCGTTGTCGGTAATGCAGATACGCAGTATTTT.

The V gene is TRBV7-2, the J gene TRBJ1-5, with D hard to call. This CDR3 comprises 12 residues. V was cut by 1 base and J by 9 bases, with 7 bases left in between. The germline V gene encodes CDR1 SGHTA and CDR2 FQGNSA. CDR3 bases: TGTGCCAGCAGCTTAGGGCCCGGGCCCCAGCATTTT. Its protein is CASSLGPGPQHF.

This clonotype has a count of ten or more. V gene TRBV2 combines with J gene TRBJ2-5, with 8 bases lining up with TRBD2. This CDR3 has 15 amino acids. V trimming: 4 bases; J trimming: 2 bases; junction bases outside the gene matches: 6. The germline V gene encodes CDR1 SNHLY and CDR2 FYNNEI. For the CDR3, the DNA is TGTGCCAGCAGTGCAAGCGGGGGTGAGCAAGAGACCCAGTACTTC. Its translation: CASSASGGEQETQYF.

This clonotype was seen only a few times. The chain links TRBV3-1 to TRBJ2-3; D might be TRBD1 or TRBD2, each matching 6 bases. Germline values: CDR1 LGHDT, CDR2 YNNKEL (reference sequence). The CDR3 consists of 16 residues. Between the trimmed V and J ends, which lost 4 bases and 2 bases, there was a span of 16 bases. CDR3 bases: TGTGCCAGCAGCCGCGAGGGGGGCCCTCCCACAGATACGCAGTATTTT. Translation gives CASSREGGPPTDTQYF.

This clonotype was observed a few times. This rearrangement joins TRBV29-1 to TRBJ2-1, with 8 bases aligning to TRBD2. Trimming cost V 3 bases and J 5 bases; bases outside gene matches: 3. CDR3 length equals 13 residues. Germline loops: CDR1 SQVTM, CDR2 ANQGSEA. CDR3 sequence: CSVDWRGDNEQFF. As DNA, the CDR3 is TGCAGCGTTGACTGGCGGGGGGACAATGAGCAGTTCTTC.

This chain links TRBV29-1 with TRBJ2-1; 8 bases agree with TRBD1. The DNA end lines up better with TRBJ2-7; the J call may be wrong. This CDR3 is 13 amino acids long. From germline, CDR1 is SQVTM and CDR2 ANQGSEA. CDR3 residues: CSARDRSYNEQYF. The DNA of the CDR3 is TGCAGCGCCCGGGACAGGTCCTACAATGAGCAGTACTTC.

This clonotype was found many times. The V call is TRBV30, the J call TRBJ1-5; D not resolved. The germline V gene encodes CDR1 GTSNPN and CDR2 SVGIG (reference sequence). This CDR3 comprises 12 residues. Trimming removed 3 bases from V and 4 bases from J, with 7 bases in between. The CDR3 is CAWSERNQPQHF. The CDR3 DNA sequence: TGTGCCTGGAGCGAACGGAATCAGCCCCAGCATTTT.

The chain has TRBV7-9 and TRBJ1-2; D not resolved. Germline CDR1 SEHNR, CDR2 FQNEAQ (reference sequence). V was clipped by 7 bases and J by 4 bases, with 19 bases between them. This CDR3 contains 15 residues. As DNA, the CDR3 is TGTGCCAGCAACAAGATCGGGGAGGGAGGCTATGGCTACACCTTC. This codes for CASNKIGEGGYGYTF.

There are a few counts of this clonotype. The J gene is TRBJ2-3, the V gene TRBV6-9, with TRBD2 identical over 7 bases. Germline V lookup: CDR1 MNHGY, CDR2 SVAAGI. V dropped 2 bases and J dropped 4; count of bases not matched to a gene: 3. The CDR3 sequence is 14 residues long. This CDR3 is CASSYRGVADTQYF. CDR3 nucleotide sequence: TGTGCCAGCAGTTATCGGGGGGTGGCAGATACGCAGTATTTT.

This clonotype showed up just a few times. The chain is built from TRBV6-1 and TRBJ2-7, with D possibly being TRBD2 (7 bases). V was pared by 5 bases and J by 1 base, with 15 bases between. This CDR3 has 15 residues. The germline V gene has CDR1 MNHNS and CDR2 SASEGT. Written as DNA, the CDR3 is TGTGCCAGCAGTCCAAGGGAGGGGGTATCCTACGAGCAGTACTTC. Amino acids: CASSPREGVSYEQYF.

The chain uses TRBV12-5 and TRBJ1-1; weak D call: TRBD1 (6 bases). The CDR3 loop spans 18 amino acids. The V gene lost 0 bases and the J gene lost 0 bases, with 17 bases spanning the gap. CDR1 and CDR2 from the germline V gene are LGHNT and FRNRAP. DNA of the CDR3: TGTGCTAGTGGTTTGGTATTGTGGGGGACAAGATTGAACACTGAAGCTTTCTTT. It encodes CASGLVLWGTRLNTEAFF.